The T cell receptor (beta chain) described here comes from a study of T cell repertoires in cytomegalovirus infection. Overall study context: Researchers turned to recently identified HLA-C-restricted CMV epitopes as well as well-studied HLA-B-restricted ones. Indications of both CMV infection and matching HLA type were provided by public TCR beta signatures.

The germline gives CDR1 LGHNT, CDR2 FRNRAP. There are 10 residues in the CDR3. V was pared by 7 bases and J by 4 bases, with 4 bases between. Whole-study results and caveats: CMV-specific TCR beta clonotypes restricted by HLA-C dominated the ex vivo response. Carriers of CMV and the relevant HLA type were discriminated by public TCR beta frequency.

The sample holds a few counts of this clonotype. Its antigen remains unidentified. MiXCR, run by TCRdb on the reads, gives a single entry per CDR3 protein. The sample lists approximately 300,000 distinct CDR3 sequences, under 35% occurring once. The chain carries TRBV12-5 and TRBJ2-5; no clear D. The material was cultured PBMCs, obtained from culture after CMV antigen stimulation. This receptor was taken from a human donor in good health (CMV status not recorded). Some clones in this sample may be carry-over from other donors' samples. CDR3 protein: CASAAETQYF. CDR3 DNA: TGTGCTAGTGCCGCAGAGACCCAGTACTTC.